This T cell receptor beta chain was documented in a study of T cell repertoires in cytomegalovirus infection. TCRdb re-analysed the reads in MiXCR, keeping a single row per CDR3 protein. The sample has hundreds of thousands of distinct CDR3 sequences; 25% to 40% are singletons. This CDR3 spans 14 amino acids. Per the germline V gene, CDR1 is MNHEY and CDR2 is SVGAGI. With V trimmed by 6 bases and J by 2 bases, 6 bases remained unmatched. This clonotype was picked up many times. Its antigen is as yet unknown. The TCR was taken from a human donor in good health (CMV status not recorded). Some clones in this sample may be carry-over from other donors' samples. The J gene is TRBJ2-7, the V gene TRBV6-5; 8 bases match TRBD1. The specimen was cultured CD8+ T cells from PBMCs, collected from culture after CMV antigen stimulation. The CDR3 DNA reads TGTGCCAGCAGCTATGGACAGGGTGCCTACGAGCAGTACTTC. Translating gives CASSYGQGAYEQYF.